One sample yielded the 17 T cell receptor beta chains listed below, sequenced in a study of cytomegalovirus exposure and HLA in healthy donors. Some clones are missing from TCRdb's copy, which holds only in-frame ones; the method was immunoSEQ multiplex PCR. The sample includes around 200,000 clones, around nine tenths seen only once; the top ten take about 2.7%. The sample consisted of PBMCs. The receptors shown here come from a woman aged 18-29 years in good health and CMV-seronegative.

The gene calls are TRBV28 and TRBJ1-2; TRBD1 aligns across 8 bases. CDR1 and CDR2 (germline): MDHEN, SYDVKM. This CDR3 contains 15 residues. Unmatched junction bases numbered 11, after V lost 4 bases and J lost 7 bases. CDR3 coding DNA: TGTGCCAGCAGTTCCCCGGGACAGGTGTTCGGTGGCTACACCTTC. As protein: CASSSPGQVFGGYTF.

This clone was observed a single time. The chain couples TRBV19 to TRBJ1-1; TRBD1 aligns across 8 bases. J lost 13 bases, V lost 4 bases, and 8 bases had no gene match. The CDR3 totals 12 residues. Per germline, CDR1 LNHDA and CDR2 SQIVND (reference sequence). The CDR3 coding sequence is TGTGCCAGTAGTACCCCACAGGGGGAGGTTTTCTTT. Residues: CASSTPQGEVFF.

This clone was recorded only once. J is TRBJ2-7 and V is TRBV19, with 7 nucleotides matching TRBD1. Germline CDR1 LNHDA, CDR2 SQIVND (reference sequence). The CDR3 loop spans 14 amino acids. V dropped 5 bases and J dropped 6; count of bases not matched to a gene: 10. DNA for the CDR3: TGTGCCAGTAGTGGCACCAGGGGGAAGGGCGAGCAGTACTTC. Translation: CASSGTRGKGEQYF.

The chain recombines TRBV4-2 with TRBJ2-2, with D uncertain. The CDR3 is 16 amino acids. In germline, CDR1 is LGHNA, CDR2 YNFKEQ. V lost 0 bases to trimming and J lost 6 bases, with 14 bases between them. CDR3: CASSQDVVDSAGELFF. CDR3 nucleotides: TGTGCCAGCAGCCAAGATGTTGTCGATTCGGCCGGGGAGCTGTTTTTT.

V usage is TRBV7-9 and J usage is TRBJ2-7; 7 positions match TRBD1. J lost 1 base, V lost 5 bases, and 11 bases had no gene match. The CDR3 sequence is 16 residues long. Germline-derived CDR1 and CDR2 are SEHNR and FQNEAQ (reference sequence). The CDR3 here is CASSPVAGTESYEQYF. In DNA form, the CDR3 reads TGTGCCAGCAGCCCCGTGGCTGGGACAGAGTCCTACGAGCAGTACTTC. Full variable domain (missing parts from reference TRBV7-9 and TRBJ2-7): DTGVSQNPRHKITKRGQNVTFRCDPISEHNRLYWYRQTLGQGPEFLTYFQNEAQLEKSRLLSDRFSAERPKGSFSTLEIQRTEQGDSAMYLCASSPVAGTESYEQYFGPGTRLTVT.

The chain recombines TRBV9 with TRBJ2-7; tentatively, D is TRBD2 (5 bases). CDR1 is SGDLS, CDR2 YYNGEE, per germline. This CDR3 region has 15 residues. Trimming pared 0 bases from V and 4 bases from J, leaving 14 bases between. CDR3 nucleotide sequence: TGTGCCAGCAGCGTAGCTCCAACGTGGGAGTACGAGCAGTACTTC. Amino acid sequence: CASSVAPTWEYEQYF.

The rearrangement uses TRBV30 and TRBJ2-7; D may be TRBD1 (8 bases). V was shortened by 5 bases and J by 2 bases, with 19 bases between the two germline ends. CDR3 length: 15 amino acids. The germline V gene encodes CDR1 GTSNPN and CDR2 SVGIG (reference sequence). In DNA form, the CDR3 reads TGTGCCTGGTCTAGCGGCAGGGGGCTCACCTACGAGCAGTACTTC. Translating gives CAWSSGRGLTYEQYF.

This rearrangement joins TRBV4-2 to TRBJ2-3; 10 bases align to TRBD2. V was clipped by 2 bases and J by 5 bases; unmatched bases: 4. CDR1 and CDR2 (germline): LGHNA, YNFKEQ. The CDR3 is 15 residues long. CDR3 sequence (DNA): TGTGCCAGCAGCCAAAGGGCTAGCGGGGGAGATACGCAGTATTTT. It specifies CASSQRASGGDTQYF.

Remarks on this clone: The junction does not match germline at one end; this may be a read error. The V gene is TRBV6-5, the J gene TRBJ2-1, with a tentative D call TRBD2 (6 bases). The CDR3 consists of 9 residues. Germline V CDR1 and CDR2: MNHEY, SVGAGI. The CDR3: CASSYGGVF. The CDR3 region has the DNA TGTGCCAGCAGTTACGGCGGGGTCTTC.

The rearrangement links TRBV5-1 to TRBJ1-2; no reliable D call. Trimming cost V 0 bases and J 4 bases, with 10 bases left between them. Germline V gene lookup returns CDR1 SGHRS and CDR2 YFSETQ. CDR3 size: 14 residues. In DNA form, the CDR3 reads TGCGCCAGCAGCTTGGAGGCGGGGTCCTATGGCTACACCTTC. This gives the protein CASSLEAGSYGYTF.

CDR3 sequence: CASSIGLAGDEQYF. CDR3 in DNA: TGTGCCAGTAGTATAGGGCTAGCGGGCGACGAGCAGTACTTC. The chain is built from TRBV19 and TRBJ2-7; 8 nucleotides match TRBD2. The length of the CDR3 is 14 residues. V shed 1 base, J shed 5 bases, and the junction held 4 bases outside the gene matches. The germline V gene has CDR1 LNHDA and CDR2 SQIVND (reference sequence). Drawing the rest from reference TRBV19 and TRBJ2-7, the complete variable domain is DGGITQSPKYLFRKEGQNVTLSCEQNLNHDAMYWYRQDPGQGLRLIYYSQIVNDFQKGDIAEGYSVSREKKESFPLTVTSAQKNPTAFYLCASSIGLAGDEQYFGPGTRLTVT.

The chain couples TRBV30 to TRBJ2-1; 12 nucleotides align to TRBD2. The length of the CDR3 is 16 residues. CDR1 is GTSNPN and CDR2 is SVGIG in the germline V gene (reference sequence). Trimming took 2 bases from V and 3 from J; bases not matched to a gene: 5. CDR3 nucleotides: TGTGCCTGGAGTCCTAGCGGGAGGGCCGTCTACAATGAGCAGTTCTTC. Translated: CAWSPSGRAVYNEQFF.

The chain links TRBV6-5 to TRBJ1-1; 7 positions agree with TRBD1. Trimming took 7 bases from V and 3 from J; bases not matched to a gene: 2. The CDR3 is 12 amino acids. CDR1 MNHEY and CDR2 SVGAGI come from the germline V gene. The CDR3 sequence is CASKGAHTEAFF. CDR3 DNA: TGTGCCAGCAAGGGGGCCCACACTGAAGCTTTCTTT.

The chain combines TRBV5-4 with TRBJ2-2; 10 nucleotides agree with TRBD2. Trimming cost V 0 bases and J 1 base; bases outside gene matches: 0. This CDR3 comprises 16 residues. Per the germline V gene, CDR1 is SGHNT and CDR2 is YYREEE (reference sequence). This chain's CDR3 is CASSLVAGGNTGELFF. DNA of the CDR3: TGTGCCAGCAGCTTGGTAGCGGGAGGGAACACCGGGGAGCTGTTTTTT.

The table lists this clone with a few counts. This chain connects TRBV29-1 to TRBJ1-1; no reliable D call. Germline V lookup: CDR1 SQVTM, CDR2 ANQGSEA. There are 10 residues in the CDR3. The V end was cut by 7 bases, the J end by 2 bases, with 5 bases between. DNA for the CDR3: TGCAGCGGTCTAAACACTGAAGCTTTCTTT. Protein sequence: CSGLNTEAFF.

This clone was seen once. The J gene is TRBJ2-1, the V gene TRBV30; D is ambiguous. Germline V gene data show CDR1 as GTSNPN and CDR2 as SVGIG (reference sequence). There are 11 residues in the CDR3. V lost 3 bases and J lost 9, with 9 bases in between. CDR3 loop: CAWSPLVEQFF. The CDR3 region has the DNA TGTGCCTGGAGCCCCTTAGTTGAGCAGTTCTTC.

This chain uses TRBV4-1 with TRBJ2-7, with D tentatively TRBD2 (5 bases). This CDR3 is 13 amino acids long. With 4 bases removed from V and 2 bases from J, the gap between germline ends came to 9 bases. The germline CDR1 and CDR2 sequences are MGHRA and YSYEKL. The CDR3 sequence: CASSLTSTYEQYF. The CDR3 DNA reads TGCGCCAGCAGCCTCACTAGTACCTACGAGCAGTACTTC.